This T cell receptor beta chain was recorded in a study of blood T cell repertoires in COVID-19. Study-level background: Nucleic acid was either cDNA or gDNA, and it came from T cells, B-cell-depleted T cells, or PBMCs.

Measured with immunoSEQ multiplex PCR; TCRdb has only the in-frame clones, and not every one. Of around 150,000 clones in the sample, 80% to 95% were seen once. Germline CDR1 is MNHEY and CDR2 is SVGEGT. The CDR3 spans 17 residues. Trimming removed 4 bases at V and 0 bases at J, with 13 bases between. The chain joins TRBV6-2 or TRBV6-3 to TRBJ2-6; D remains unclear. The material sequenced was peripheral blood. The TCR sequence derives from a man aged 30-40 years with COVID-19, enrolled during active disease. The CDR3 sequence is CASSSLPAGSGANVLTF. The CDR3 nucleotides read TGTGCCAGCAGTTCCCTACCCGCAGGCTCTGGGGCCAACGTCCTGACTTTC.